This T cell receptor (beta chain) was retrieved from a study of tumor-infiltrating lymphocytes in primary liver carcinoma. It was from around 18-30 mg of unsorted bulk tissue that RNA and DNA were co-extracted. Each tumor sample had over 75% viable tumor cells. Priming with a constant-region primer yielded TCR beta cDNA from around 540 ng total RNA. TCR beta libraries came from three nested multiplex PCR rounds using slightly modified ARM-PCR. Use of TRBV1-TRBV30 forward primers with a C-beta reverse primer characterized the first two PCR rounds, which lasted around 9 cycles each. TCRdb reprocessed the multiplex PCR reads with MiXCR, giving one entry per CDR3 protein. The sample lists approximately 110,000 distinct CDR3 sequences, approximately 82% occurring once. Notes on the study in general: Tumor-adjacent and tumor-blood pairs overlapped less than tumor region pairs did. The difference in top-250-clone fraction between tumors and blood was significant, favoring tumors (p = 0.039).

This clonotype has a single count. Antigen unknown. Between the trimmed V and J ends, which lost 3 bases and 3 bases, there was a span of 20 bases. The germline V gene encodes CDR1 ENHRY and CDR2 SYGVKD. The CDR3 has 18 amino acids. The chain recombines TRBV10-3 with TRBJ2-2, with D possibly TRBD1 on 6 matching bases. The sample was liver tumor tissue from sampling region 3. The subset was: tumor region T3, left-lateral pole. The sequence came from a man aged 35-49 years with primary liver carcinoma and hepatitis B virus infection. The CDR3 reads CAISESGHGGFYTGELFF. CDR3 coding DNA: TGTGCCATCAGTGAATCGGGACATGGAGGTTTCTACACCGGGGAGCTGTTTTTT.